This T cell receptor beta chain is drawn from a study of T cell changes during pregnancy in multiple sclerosis. V lost 1 base to trimming and J lost 3 bases, with 6 bases between them. Germline lookup yields CDR1 SGHVS and CDR2 FQNEAQ. The CDR3 extends over 14 amino acids. Repertoires were generated with immunoSEQ multiplex PCR, while TCRdb's copy carries only in-frame clones and drops some. This sample has 85,000 to 130,000 clones, with 85% to 95% found just once. The V call is TRBV7-8, the J call TRBJ1-4; no clear D gene. The receptor's source is a female donor with multiple sclerosis, enrolled in a pregnancy study. The sequenced sample was peripheral blood, obtained after pregnancy. The chain's CDR3 is CASSLVRSNEKLFF. The CDR3, as DNA: TGTGCCAGCAGCTTAGTTAGATCTAATGAAAAACTGTTTTTT.